The next 31 T cell receptor beta chains were all read from a single sample in a study of CD4 T cells in relation to SARS-CoV-2 and coronaviruses (dated by TCRdb to the early 2020s). Preparation of the library involved the immunoSEQ multiplex PCR assay. The source is immuneACCESS, and TCRdb retained only in-frame sequences with V and J called. Part of the clones is not carried over; for the studies checked, unresolved V genes explain less than half of this, and the remainder is unexplained. The sample contains roughly 29,000 clones, roughly four fifths of them found a single time. The ten most abundant clones make up approximately 22% of the sample. Their antigen targets remain unknown. CD4+ T cells from unexposed donors were collected before the COVID-19 pandemic (2011-2018). Following 10 days of culture, the EasySep CD4+ T cell isolation kit was used to isolate CD4+ T cells. Material for sequencing was CD4+ T cells from PBMCs, cultured in vitro. The receptors shown here come from a human donor in good health.

Only one count was recorded for this clone. The rearrangement links TRBV28 to TRBJ1-5; D gene ambiguous. Germline V gene lookup returns CDR1 MDHEN and CDR2 SYDVKM. V was trimmed by 6 bases and J by 7 bases, leaving 10 bases between them. The CDR3 length is 12 residues. The CDR3 DNA reads as TGTGCCAGCAGCCAGGAAAGACAGCCCCAGCATTTT. Protein product: CASSQERQPQHF. Combining the CDR3 with reference TRBV28 and TRBJ1-5 gives the whole variable domain DVKVTQSSRYLVKRTGEKVFLECVQDMDHENMFWYRQDPGLGLRLIYFSYDVKMKEKGDIPEGYSVSREKKERFSLILESASTNQTSMYLCASSQERQPQHFGDGTRLSIL.

This clone counts as medium-sized (0.01 to 0.1%). The chain links TRBV5-1 to TRBJ2-1, with D hard to call. CDR3 length: 16 residues. From germline, CDR1 is SGHRS and CDR2 YFSETQ. Trimming took off 0 bases at V and 1 base at J, with 11 bases between the two ends. CDR3 nucleotide sequence: TGCGCCAGCAGCTTGGAGGCAGCAAATTCCTACAATGAGCAGTTCTTC. It specifies CASSLEAANSYNEQFF.

In its sample, this clone was seen a few times. This chain joins TRBV29-1 and TRBJ2-1; D uncertain. The CDR3 is 10 amino acids. Trimming took 4 bases from V and 4 from J, leaving 2 bases between them. Germline CDR1 is SQVTM and CDR2 is ANQGSEA. The CDR3 nucleotides are TGCAGCGTTGCTTACAATGAGCAGTTCTTC. This translates into CSVAYNEQFF.

The gene calls are TRBV11-2 and TRBJ2-1; TRBD2 agrees at 9 bases. Germline lookup yields CDR1 SGHAT and CDR2 FQNNGV. V was clipped by 5 bases and J by 9 bases; unmatched bases: 8. This CDR3 has 14 residues. This chain's CDR3 is CASSPVRGRGEQFF. DNA for the CDR3: TGTGCCAGCAGCCCGGTACGCGGGAGGGGTGAGCAGTTCTTC.

The rearrangement joins TRBV28 to TRBJ1-1, with D possibly matching TRBD1 (5 bases). This CDR3 comprises 11 residues. The V gene lost 8 bases and the J gene lost 4 bases, with 8 bases spanning the gap. Germline lookup yields CDR1 MDHEN and CDR2 SYDVKM. The DNA of the CDR3 is TGTGCCAGCCTCGGGGGCACTGAAGCTTTCTTT. It translates to CASLGGTEAFF.

The chain links TRBV7-6 to TRBJ2-5, with 8 bases fitting TRBD2. V dropped 1 base and J dropped 7; count of bases not matched to a gene: 11. The CDR3 totals 16 residues. Germline loops: CDR1 SGHVS, CDR2 FNYEAQ. Here the CDR3 DNA reads TGTGCCAGCAGCTTAGATCGCGGGACTAGTAAGAGGACCCAGTACTTC. Protein sequence: CASSLDRGTSKRTQYF. The whole variable domain, filled in from reference TRBV7-6 and TRBJ2-5, reads GAGVSQSPRYKVTKRGQDVALRCDPISGHVSLYWYRQALGQGPEFLTYFNYEAQQDKSGLPNDRFSAERPEGSISTLTIQRTEQRDSAMYRCASSLDRGTSKRTQYFGPGTRLLVL.

This chain links TRBV18 with TRBJ2-3; TRBD1 is a possible D gene (5 bases). Germline CDR1 is KGHSH and CDR2 is LQKENI. This CDR3 is 15 amino acids long. V was cut by 4 bases and J by 2 bases, with 13 bases left in between. CDR3 sequence reads: CASSRAPGNTDTQYF. The CDR3 DNA reads TGTGCCAGCTCACGTGCCCCAGGGAACACAGATACGCAGTATTTT.

The rearrangement joins TRBV7-2 to TRBJ2-1, with TRBD1 identical over 10 bases. The germline V gene has CDR1 SGHTA and CDR2 FQGNSA. The CDR3 has 13 amino acids. With 1 base clipped from V and 12 bases from J, the junction kept 3 bases outside the gene matches. CDR3: CASSLGTGGRQFF. The CDR3 DNA reads as TGTGCCAGCAGCTTAGGGACAGGGGGAAGGCAGTTCTTC.

The CDR3 protein is CASSLAGRTNEKLFF. The CDR3 region has the DNA TGTGCCAGCAGCTTAGCCGGGCGGACTAATGAAAAACTGTTTTTT. J is TRBJ1-4 and V is TRBV7-2; D gene uncertain. Trimming stripped 0 bases from V and 2 bases from J, with 7 bases between. Looked up from germline, CDR1 is SGHTA and CDR2 is FQGNSA. This CDR3 region has 15 residues.

The J gene is TRBJ1-6, the V gene TRBV3-1 (or the pseudogene TRBV3-2); D uncertain. Deletions cut 0 bases from V and 14 bases from J, with 8 bases between. The germline CDR1 and CDR2 sequences are LGHDT and YNNKEL (reference sequence). CDR3 length: 12 residues. The CDR3 spells CASSQDWRALHF. DNA for the CDR3: TGTGCCAGCAGCCAAGACTGGCGGGCCCTCCACTTT.

J is TRBJ1-5 and V is TRBV4-2; weak D call: TRBD1 (5 bases). Trimming shortened V by 0 bases and J by 2 bases, and 17 bases separated the two germline ends. Germline assignment: CDR1 LGHNA and CDR2 YNFKEQ. The CDR3 is 18 amino acids. The CDR3 DNA is TGTGCCAGCAGCCAAGATTCTTCCCAGGGCAGGGGCAATCAGCCCCAGCATTTT. Translation: CASSQDSSQGRGNQPQHF.

Only a few counts were recorded for this clone. The chain recombines TRBV6-6 with TRBJ2-7; D unresolved. The CDR3 runs to 13 residues. The germline CDR1 and CDR2 sequences are MNHNY and SVGAGI (reference sequence). V was clipped by 7 bases and J by 0 bases, with 10 bases between them. For the CDR3, the DNA is TGTGCCAGCACGGCAGAGAGCTCCTACGAGCAGTACTTC. Protein product: CASTAESSYEQYF.

V gene TRBV11-3 combines with J gene TRBJ2-2; no definite D call. The CDR3 length is 11 residues. The germline V gene encodes CDR1 SGHNT and CDR2 YENEEA. V was pared by 3 bases and J by 5 bases, with 1 base between. This chain's CDR3 is CASSLTGELFF. The CDR3 DNA sequence: TGTGCCAGCAGCTTGACCGGGGAGCTGTTTTTT.

The chain uses TRBV20-1 and TRBJ2-3; no clear D. The CDR3 length is 14 residues. Germline CDR1 and CDR2: DFQATT and SNEGSKA (reference sequence). Trimming cost V 3 bases and J 3 bases, with 13 bases left between them. The chain's CDR3 is CSASEFLRTDTQYF. The CDR3 nucleotides read TGCAGTGCTAGTGAATTTCTCCGGACAGATACGCAGTATTTT.

V gene TRBV6-6 combines with J gene TRBJ1-5; 8 nucleotides match TRBD1. Germline V gives CDR1 MNHNY, CDR2 SVGAGI (reference sequence). Germline trimming cut 2 bases from V and 7 bases from J; bases unmatched to any gene: 4. The CDR3 extends over 14 amino acids. This chain's CDR3 is CASSYAGQGQPQHF. In DNA form, the CDR3 reads TGTGCCAGCAGTTACGCCGGACAGGGCCAGCCCCAGCATTTT.

The chain recombines TRBV29-1 with TRBJ1-5; TRBD1 might be the D (6 bases). This CDR3 contains 12 residues. Germline V gene data show CDR1 as SQVTM and CDR2 as ANQGSEA. V gave up 7 bases and J gave up 8 bases, with 15 bases separating them. The CDR3 bases are TGCAGCGCGGGGGGCCATGGCGAGCCCCAGCATTTT. Translation gives CSAGGHGEPQHF.

The chain joins TRBV28 to TRBJ1-2, with D possibly being TRBD1 (5 bases). Between the trimmed V and J ends, which lost 7 bases and 5 bases, there was a span of 14 bases. Germline-derived CDR1 and CDR2 are MDHEN and SYDVKM. The CDR3 runs to 13 residues. CDR3 nucleotide sequence: TGTGCCAGCACCCTCACGGGGGTTTATGGCTACACCTTC. It translates to CASTLTGVYGYTF.

CDR3 sequence reads: CASAGQGAITDTQYF. The CDR3 nucleotides are TGTGCCAGCGCGGGACAGGGGGCCATCACAGATACGCAGTATTTT. This sequence joins TRBV7-2 and TRBJ2-3; TRBD1 matches at 12 bases. Germline values: CDR1 SGHTA, CDR2 FQGNSA. The CDR3 runs to 15 residues. Unmatched junction bases numbered 5, after V lost 8 bases and J lost 2 bases.

The chain joins TRBV2 to TRBJ2-3, with 7 positions matching TRBD2. Germline V gene lookup returns CDR1 SNHLY and CDR2 FYNNEI. This CDR3 has 14 residues. After removal of 7 bases from V and 0 bases from J, the junction contained 4 bases not matched to a gene. CDR3 protein: CASIERESTDTQYF. For the CDR3, the DNA is TGTGCCAGCATCGAGCGGGAAAGCACAGATACGCAGTATTTT.

The gene calls are TRBV30 and TRBJ1-4, with D perhaps TRBD1 (5 bases). The germline CDR1 and CDR2 sequences are GTSNPN and SVGIG (reference sequence). The CDR3 has 13 residues. V shed 6 bases and J shed 3 bases, with 11 bases lying between them. The CDR3: CACPGWANEKLFF. DNA for the CDR3: TGTGCCTGTCCAGGGTGGGCTAATGAAAAACTGTTTTTT.

This clone has just a few counts. V gene TRBV10-3 combines with J gene TRBJ1-4; no clear D. Trimming pared 3 bases from V and 10 bases from J, leaving 21 bases between. This CDR3 comprises 16 residues. Germline V gene data show CDR1 as ENHRY and CDR2 as SYGVKD. CDR3 nucleotide sequence: TGTGCCATCAGTGATCAAACCGGGCCTCACTCAGGAAAACTGTTTTTT. This encodes CAISDQTGPHSGKLFF.

This chain uses TRBV4-1 with TRBJ2-5; 8 bases map to TRBD2. Germline CDR1 reads MGHRA; CDR2 reads YSYEKL. The V and J ends lost 2 bases and 7 bases, in that order; junction bases with no gene match: 6. The CDR3 sequence is 14 residues long. DNA of the CDR3: TGCGCCAGCAGCCAACCCGGGGGGGGGTGGACCCAGTACTTC. It codes for CASSQPGGGWTQYF.

This clone was detected only once. The J gene is TRBJ1-2, the V gene TRBV5-1; tentative D call: TRBD1 (6 bases). V lost 1 base to trimming and J lost 2 bases, with 12 bases between them. The CDR3 is 15 amino acids. Germline lookup yields CDR1 SGHRS and CDR2 YFSETQ. CDR3: CASSLTGLGNYGYTF. In DNA, the CDR3 is TGCGCCAGCAGCTTGACAGGGTTAGGCAACTATGGCTACACCTTC.

The chain combines TRBV27 with TRBJ2-3; 14 nucleotides match TRBD2. CDR3 size: 18 residues. The germline V gene has CDR1 MNHEY and CDR2 SMNVEV (reference sequence). Trimming took 2 bases from V and 6 from J; bases not matched to a gene: 10. The DNA of the CDR3 is TGTGCCAGCAGTTTAGCCCTTGGACTAGCGGGAGGATTGGATACGCAGTATTTT. This sequence encodes CASSLALGLAGGLDTQYF.

The chain combines TRBV12-5 with TRBJ1-5, with a tentative D call TRBD1 (5 bases). Per germline, CDR1 LGHNT and CDR2 FRNRAP. This CDR3 spans 14 amino acids. V was shortened by 1 base and J by 6 bases, with 10 bases between the two germline ends. CDR3 loop: CASGLDAGPQPQHF. CDR3 DNA: TGTGCTAGTGGTTTGGACGCAGGGCCTCAGCCCCAGCATTTT.

This clone was observed once. The chain is built from TRBV6-5 and TRBJ1-5; D remains ambiguous. CDR3 length equals 12 residues. V was cut by 6 bases and J by 5 bases, with 8 bases left in between. CDR1 is MNHEY, CDR2 SVGAGI, per germline. The CDR3: CASRAGDQPQHF. The CDR3 DNA reads TGTGCCAGCAGAGCCGGAGATCAGCCCCAGCATTTT.

The chain couples TRBV5-1 to TRBJ1-2; tentative D call: TRBD1 (5 bases). There are 14 residues in the CDR3. V was clipped by 4 bases and J by 4 bases, with 14 bases between them. Per the germline V gene, CDR1 is SGHRS and CDR2 is YFSETQ. The CDR3 sequence: CASSPGLRSYGYTF. CDR3 DNA sequence: TGCGCCAGCAGCCCGGGACTCCGATCCTATGGCTACACCTTC.

This sequence joins TRBV5-1 and TRBJ2-6; 12 bases line up with TRBD1. The J segment lost 2 bases and the V segment lost 0 bases, leaving 3 bases of the junction unmatched. Germline CDR1 reads SGHRS; CDR2 reads YFSETQ. The CDR3 is 18 amino acids. This CDR3 reads CASSLEGQGAPGANVLTF. The CDR3 DNA sequence: TGCGCCAGCAGCTTGGAGGGACAGGGGGCGCCTGGGGCCAACGTCCTGACTTTC.

The CDR3 loop reads CATSMTRSTSGGNEQFF. DNA for the CDR3: TGTGCCACCTCAATGACACGATCGACTAGCGGGGGGAATGAGCAGTTCTTC. This rearrangement joins TRBV7-9 to TRBJ2-1; 13 bases fit TRBD2. Germline V lookup: CDR1 SEHNR, CDR2 FQNEAQ (reference sequence). V shed 10 bases, J shed 7 bases, and the junction held 16 bases outside the gene matches. CDR3 length: 17 residues.

The V call is TRBV5-4, the J call TRBJ1-5; D call uncertain. CDR1 SGHNT and CDR2 YYREEE come from the germline V gene (reference sequence). The CDR3 has 14 residues. Trimming left V 4 bases short and J 3 bases short, with 11 bases between. CDR3 sequence: CASSGPGPNQPQHF. DNA of the CDR3: TGTGCCAGCAGCGGACCTGGACCCAATCAGCCCCAGCATTTT.

V gene TRBV3-1 (or the pseudogene TRBV3-2) combines with J gene TRBJ1-6; tentatively, D is TRBD1 (5 bases). This CDR3 region has 16 residues. V was shortened by 4 bases and J by 1 base, with 11 bases between the two germline ends. Germline loops: CDR1 LGHDT, CDR2 YNNKEL (reference sequence). Here the CDR3 reads CASSLPGGSYNSPLHF. In nucleotides, the CDR3 is TGTGCCAGCAGCCTCCCGGGGGGTTCCTATAATTCACCCCTCCACTTT.